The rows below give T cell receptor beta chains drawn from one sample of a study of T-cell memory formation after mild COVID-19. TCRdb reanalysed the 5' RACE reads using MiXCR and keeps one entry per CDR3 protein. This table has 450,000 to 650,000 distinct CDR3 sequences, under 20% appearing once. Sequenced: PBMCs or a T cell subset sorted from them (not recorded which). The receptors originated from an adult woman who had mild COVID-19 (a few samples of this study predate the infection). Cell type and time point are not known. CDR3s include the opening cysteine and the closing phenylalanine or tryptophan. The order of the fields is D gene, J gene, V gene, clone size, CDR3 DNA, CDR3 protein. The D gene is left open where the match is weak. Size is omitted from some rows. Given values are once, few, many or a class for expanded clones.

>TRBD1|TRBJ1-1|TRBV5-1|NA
TGCGCCAGCAGGCATCTTTCAGGGGGGGCGCTGACTGAAGCTTTCTTT
CASRHLSGGALTEAFF
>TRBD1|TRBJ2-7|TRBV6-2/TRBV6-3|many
TGTGCCAGCAGTTTAACAGGGGCCTACGAGCAGTACTTC
CASSLTGAYEQYF
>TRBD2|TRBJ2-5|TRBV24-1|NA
TGTGCCACCAGTGACCTGCCCGCGGGGGGCTCGGAGACCCAGTACTTC
CATSDLPAGGSETQYF
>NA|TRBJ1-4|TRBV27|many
TGTGCCAGCAGTCCAGGAGCGGGCAATGAAAAACTGTTTTTT
CASSPGAGNEKLFF
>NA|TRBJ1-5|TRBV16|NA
TGTGCCAGCAGCCAAGGGGTGGACAATCAGCCCCAGCATTTT
CASSQGVDNQPQHF
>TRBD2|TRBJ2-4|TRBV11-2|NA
TGTGCCAGCAGCTTAGTTAGTAGCGGGGGGCCCGCCCACATTCAGTACTTC
CASSLVSSGGPAHIQYF
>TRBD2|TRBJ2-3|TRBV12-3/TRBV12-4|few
TGTGCCAGCAGCCCCGGACTAGCGGGAGAGGCAGATACGCAGTATTTT
CASSPGLAGEADTQYF
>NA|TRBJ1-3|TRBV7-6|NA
TGTGCCAGCAGCTCGGAGGGACGGATCTCTGGAAACACCATATATTTT
CASSSEGRISGNTIYF
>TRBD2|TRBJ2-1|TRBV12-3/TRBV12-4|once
TGTGCCAGCAGTCCTAGCGGGAGGGGGGATGAGCAGTTCTTC
CASSPSGRGDEQFF
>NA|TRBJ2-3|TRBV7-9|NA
TGTGCCAGCAGCCTACCGGCCCATACGCAGTATTTT
CASSLPAHTQYF
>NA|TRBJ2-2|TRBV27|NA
TGTGCCAGCAGTTTAAGTGACACCGGGGAGCTGTTTTTT
CASSLSDTGELFF
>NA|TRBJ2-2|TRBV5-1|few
TGCGCCAGCGCCTCTTCATACGGGGGCACCGGGGAGCTGTTTTTT
CASASSYGGTGELFF
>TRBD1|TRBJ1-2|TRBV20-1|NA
TGCAGTGCTAGCGGACAGGCAGATAACTATGGCTACACCTTC
CSASGQADNYGYTF
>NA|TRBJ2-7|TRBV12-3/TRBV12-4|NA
TGTGCCAGCAGTTTATTCGGAAGGGCCTACGAGCAGTACTTC
CASSLFGRAYEQYF
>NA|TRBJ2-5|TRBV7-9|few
TGTGCCAGCAGTCTTCGAACAGGGCTGGAGACCCAGTACTTC
CASSLRTGLETQYF
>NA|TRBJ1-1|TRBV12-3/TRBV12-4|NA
TGTGCCAGCAGTTTAGGGGAGGCAGGGCGAACTGAAGCTTTCTTT
CASSLGEAGRTEAFF
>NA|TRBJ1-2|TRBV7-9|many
TGTGCCAGCAGCTCCATACCGGTGTACACCTTC
CASSSIPVYTF
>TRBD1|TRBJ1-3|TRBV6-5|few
TGTGCCAGCAGTACGGACAGGGGGACTGGAAACACCATATATTTT
CASSTDRGTGNTIYF
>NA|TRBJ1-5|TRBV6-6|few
TGTGCCAGCGGTGACCAGGGTAGCAGGGATCAGCCCCAGCATTTT
CASGDQGSRDQPQHF
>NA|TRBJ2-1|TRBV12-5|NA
TGTGCTAGTGGTTTGGCCCCTCGCTCATCGTCTCACAATGAGCAGTTCTTC
CASGLAPRSSSHNEQFF
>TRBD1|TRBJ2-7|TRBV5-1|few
TGCGCCAGCAGCTGGGGACAGGTCCTCTCCTACGAGCAGTACTTC
CASSWGQVLSYEQYF
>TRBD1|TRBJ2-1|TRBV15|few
TGTGCCACCAGCAGACATCCGGGACAGGGATACAATGAGCAGTTCTTC
CATSRHPGQGYNEQFF
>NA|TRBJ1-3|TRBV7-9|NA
TGTGCCAGCAGCTTGGGGGGCCGGAACACCATATATTTT
CASSLGGRNTIYF
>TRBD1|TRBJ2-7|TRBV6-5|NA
TGTGCCAGCAGTTACCGAATTTCGGGACAGGGTGATTGGAACGAGCAGTACTTC
CASSYRISGQGDWNEQYF
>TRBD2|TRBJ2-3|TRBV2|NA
TGTGCCAGCAGCGGACTAGCGGGATCAGATACGCAGTATTTT
CASSGLAGSDTQYF
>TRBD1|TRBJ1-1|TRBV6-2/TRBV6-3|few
TGTGCCAGCAGTTACTCCCCACAGGGGTGGTCCACTGAAGCTTTCTTT
CASSYSPQGWSTEAFF
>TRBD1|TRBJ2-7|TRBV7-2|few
TGTGCCAGCAGCTTAGTGACAGGGGAATCCTACGAGCAGTACTTC
CASSLVTGESYEQYF
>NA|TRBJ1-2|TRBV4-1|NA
TGCGCCAGCAGCCAAGATCTGGCCCCAGGGGATGGCTACACCTTC
CASSQDLAPGDGYTF
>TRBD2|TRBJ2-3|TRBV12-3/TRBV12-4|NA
TGTGCCAGCAGTTTGTCTAGCGGGGGGGCTTCAGATACGCAGTATTTT
CASSLSSGGASDTQYF
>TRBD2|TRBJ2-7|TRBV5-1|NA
TGCGCCAGCGGGAGACTAGCGGGGACCCACGAGCAGTACTTC
CASGRLAGTHEQYF
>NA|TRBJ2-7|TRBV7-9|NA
TGTGCCAGCAGCCCTGAGACGGGTTCCTACGAGCAGTACTTC
CASSPETGSYEQYF
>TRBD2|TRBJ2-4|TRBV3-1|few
TGTGCCAGCAGCCAAATATGGGTCACTAGCGGGAGGAACATTCAGTACTTC
CASSQIWVTSGRNIQYF
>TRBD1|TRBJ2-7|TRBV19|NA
TGTGCCAGTAGTGGCCGGACAGGGGGCTTCCCCTCGGACTTC
CASSGRTGGFPSDF
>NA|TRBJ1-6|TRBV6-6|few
TGTGCCTCGGGGGCCGCTAATTCACCCCTCCACTTT
CASGAANSPLHF
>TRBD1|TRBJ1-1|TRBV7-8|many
TGTGCCAGCAGCTTCGATGTGACAGGGAGGGCTTTCTTT
CASSFDVTGRAFF
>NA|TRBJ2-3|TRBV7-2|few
TGTGCCAGCAGCTTAGACGCGGGTACAGATACGCAGTATTTT
CASSLDAGTDTQYF
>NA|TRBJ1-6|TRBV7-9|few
TGTGCCAGCACTGGGCAGGGGACCTCACCCCTCCACTTT
CASTGQGTSPLHF
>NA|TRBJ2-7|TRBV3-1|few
TGTGCCAGCAGCCTCTATGGACTCTACTACGAGCAGTACTTC
CASSLYGLYYEQYF
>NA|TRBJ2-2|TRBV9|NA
TGTGCCAGCAGCGAAACCCTCGCGAACACCGGGGAGCTGTTTTTT
CASSETLANTGELFF
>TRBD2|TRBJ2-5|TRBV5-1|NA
TGCGCCAGCAGCCCCCGACTAGCAGGTATCCAAGAGACCCAGTACTTC
CASSPRLAGIQETQYF
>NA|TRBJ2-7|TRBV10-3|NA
TGTGCCATCAGTGAATCGAGGACCGAGGTCGACGAGCAGTACTTC
CAISESRTEVDEQYF
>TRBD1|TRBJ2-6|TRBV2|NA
TGTGCCAGCAGCGAACGTGGACAGGTCTTCTCTGGGGCCAACGTCCTGACTTTC
CASSERGQVFSGANVLTF
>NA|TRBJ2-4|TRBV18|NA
TGTGCCAGCTCACCACTTATTGGACAGCCAGAGGGGGACATTCAGTACTTC
CASSPLIGQPEGDIQYF
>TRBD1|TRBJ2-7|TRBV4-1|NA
TGCGCCAGCAGCCAAGTAGACAGGGGGCCTTATGAGCAGTACTTC
CASSQVDRGPYEQYF
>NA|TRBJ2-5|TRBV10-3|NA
TGTGCCATCAGTGAGCGAAAGGGGGGAGAGACCCAGTACTTC
CAISERKGGETQYF
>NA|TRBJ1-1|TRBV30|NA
TGTGCCTGGAGTGTCGCAGGCCAGAACACTGAAGCTTTCTTT
CAWSVAGQNTEAFF
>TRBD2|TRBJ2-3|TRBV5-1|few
TGCGCCAGCAGCTTGGTTCTAGCGGGATTCACAGATACGCAGTATTTT
CASSLVLAGFTDTQYF
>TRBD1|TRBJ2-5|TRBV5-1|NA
TGCGCCAGCAGCAGGACAGGGGTTCAAGAGACCCAGTACTTC
CASSRTGVQETQYF
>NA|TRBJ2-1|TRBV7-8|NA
TGTGCCAGCAGCCCCCTGGGGGGCGCCTACAATGAGCAGTTCTTC
CASSPLGGAYNEQFF
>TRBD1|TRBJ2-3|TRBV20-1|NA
TGCAGTGCTAGAGGGGGCACAGGGGGCAGAGATACGCAGTATTTT
CSARGGTGGRDTQYF
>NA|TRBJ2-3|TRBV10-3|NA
TGTGCCATCAGGCGGGACCGCACAGATACGCAGTATTTT
CAIRRDRTDTQYF
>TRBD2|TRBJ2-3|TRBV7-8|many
TGTGCCAGCAGCGGGGGGACAGCACTAGCGGGAGCTCGCTATACGCAGTATTTT
CASSGGTALAGARYTQYF
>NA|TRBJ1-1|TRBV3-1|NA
TGTGCCAGCAGCGAAAACGGACCTACTTTCTTT
CASSENGPTFF
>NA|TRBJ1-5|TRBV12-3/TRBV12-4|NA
TGTGCCAGCAGTTTTGGACCTGATCAGCCCCAGCATTTT
CASSFGPDQPQHF
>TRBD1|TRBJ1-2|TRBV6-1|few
TGTGCCAGCAGTGAATCCCGGACAGGGGTATACACCTTC
CASSESRTGVYTF
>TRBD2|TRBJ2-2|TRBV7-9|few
TGTGCCAGCAGCCCCCCACTAGCGTACACCGGGGAGCTGTTTTTT
CASSPPLAYTGELFF
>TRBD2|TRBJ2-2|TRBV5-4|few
TGTGCCAGCAGCCCCGAAGCACGGGGGGGTAGCACCGGGGAGCTGTTTTTT
CASSPEARGGSTGELFF
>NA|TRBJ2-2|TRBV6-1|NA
TGTGCCAGCAGTGAAGGGGGGGACTTTTTGTCCGGGGAGCTGTTTTTT
CASSEGGDFLSGELFF
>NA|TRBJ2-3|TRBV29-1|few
TGCAGCGTTGAGTACGGGATTGAGCAGTATTTT
CSVEYGIEQYF